The T cell receptor beta chain described here comes from a study of ipilimumab plus nivolumab after autologous stem cell transplantation. Turning to the study itself: A median of roughly 8 nivolumab and roughly 5 ipilimumab doses were given. The DLBCL group included primary refractory and relapsed cases.

CDR1 is SQVTM, CDR2 ANQGSEA, per germline. Trimming pared 3 bases from V and 5 bases from J, leaving 13 bases between. The CDR3 has 13 amino acids. The protocol was immunoSEQ multiplex PCR, while the TCRdb copy is restricted to in-frame clones and leaves out a portion. The repertoire has about 83,000 clones, 83% of them found once; the top ten carry around 2%. The chain recombines TRBV29-1 with TRBJ2-5; no firm D call. This clonotype was sampled from a male donor with diffuse large B-cell lymphoma. The sample consisted of PBMCs, taken in a trial of ipilimumab plus nivolumab as post-transplant consolidation. The CDR3 DNA reads TGCAGCGTTGAGGTGACAAAAGGGGAGACCCAGTACTTC. It translates to CSVEVTKGETQYF. Based on the CDR3 plus reference TRBV29-1 and TRBJ2-5, the full variable domain is SAVISQKPSRDICQRGTSLTIQCQVDSQVTMMFWYRQQPGQSLTLIATANQGSEATYESGFVIDKFPISRPNLTFSTLTVSNMSPEDSSIYLCSVEVTKGETQYFGPGTRLLVL.